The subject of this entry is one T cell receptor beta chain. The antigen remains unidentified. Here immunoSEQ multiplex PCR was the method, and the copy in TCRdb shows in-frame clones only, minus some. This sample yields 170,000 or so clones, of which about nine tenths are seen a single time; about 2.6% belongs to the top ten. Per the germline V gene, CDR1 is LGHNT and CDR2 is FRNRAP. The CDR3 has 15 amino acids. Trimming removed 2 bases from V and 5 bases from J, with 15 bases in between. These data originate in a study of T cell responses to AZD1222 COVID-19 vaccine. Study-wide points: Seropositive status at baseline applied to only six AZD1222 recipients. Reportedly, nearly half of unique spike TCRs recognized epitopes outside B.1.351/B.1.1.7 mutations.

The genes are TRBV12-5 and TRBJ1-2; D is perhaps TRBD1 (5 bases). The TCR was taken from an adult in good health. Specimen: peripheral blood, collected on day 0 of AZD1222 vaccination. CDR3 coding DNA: TGTGCTAGTGGTTTGTCGGACAATACCCAGTATGGCTACACCTTC. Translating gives CASGLSDNTQYGYTF.